The 28 T cell receptor beta chains reported below all come from one sample, sequenced in a study of blood T cell repertoires in COVID-19 (dated by TCRdb to the early 2020s). The library was generated by the immunoSEQ multiplex PCR assay. In its TCRdb copy, this immuneACCESS table keeps in-frame sequences only and misses some clones. Where compared with another copy, unresolved V genes explain less than half of these, and the others have no known cause. In all, the sample holds under 100,000 clones, and around 81% of those were seen once. 3% to 3.5% of the sample belongs to the ten largest clones. Specimen: peripheral blood. These receptors all come from a man aged 45 to 65 with acute or convalescent COVID-19.

This clone has only a few counts. The chain links TRBV4-1 to TRBJ1-5; TRBD1 is a possible D gene (5 bases). The ends were cut back, 5 bases at V and 4 bases at J, with 15 bases in the middle. The V gene's germline CDR1 is MGHRA and CDR2 YSYEKL. The CDR3 extends over 15 amino acids. The CDR3 nucleotides read TGCGCCAGCAGCTCCACAGGAGCACTAAATCAGCCCCAGCATTTT. Amino acid sequence: CASSSTGALNQPQHF.

The chain links TRBV7-2 to TRBJ2-5; 10 bases line up with TRBD2. Germline V gene lookup returns CDR1 SGHTA and CDR2 FQGNSA. The trim removed 2 bases at V and 3 bases at J, leaving 0 bases unmatched. The CDR3 spans 14 residues. This chain's CDR3 is CASSLTSGKETQYF. In nucleotides, the CDR3 is TGTGCCAGCAGCTTAACTAGCGGGAAAGAGACCCAGTACTTC.

As concerns this clone: The identical CDR3 is also encoded by other nucleotide sequences in the sample. This rearrangement joins TRBV27 to TRBJ2-5; possible D gene TRBD2, 6 bases. This CDR3 is 13 amino acids long. The V end lost 3 bases, the J end lost 1 base, and 6 bases lay between the germline ends. Germline values: CDR1 MNHEY, CDR2 SMNVEV (reference sequence). CDR3 DNA sequence: TGTGCCAGCAGTTTTAGCGGCCAAGAGACCCAGTACTTC. Translation: CASSFSGQETQYF.

This sequence joins TRBV2 and TRBJ2-5; the D gene is possibly TRBD2 (5 bases). Trimming pared 1 base from V and 5 bases from J, leaving 20 bases between. The V gene's germline CDR1 is SNHLY and CDR2 FYNNEI. The CDR3 sequence is 17 residues long. The DNA for the CDR3 is TGTGCCAGCAGTGAAGATTCCATAGTTAGGCAGCGGGAGACCCAGTACTTC. Translating it yields CASSEDSIVRQRETQYF.

This clone was seen a single time. The chain links TRBV5-1 to TRBJ1-3; maybe TRBD1 (5 bases). This CDR3 has 14 amino acids. Trimming removed 5 bases from V and 0 bases from J, with 9 bases in between. Germline CDR1 reads SGHRS; CDR2 reads YFSETQ. The CDR3, as DNA: TGCGCCAGCAGAATACAGGCCTCTGGAAACACCATATATTTT. Protein product: CASRIQASGNTIYF.

The chain is built from TRBV7-2 and TRBJ2-7; 7 bases map to TRBD2. Germline CDR1 and CDR2: SGHTA and FQGNSA. The V gene end was trimmed by 3 bases and the J gene end by 4 bases; junction bases not matched to a gene: 6. The CDR3 consists of 14 residues. CDR3 sequence (DNA): TGTGCCAGCAGCTTCGGCGGGGGATTTTACGAGCAGTACTTC. Translating it yields CASSFGGGFYEQYF.

J is TRBJ1-2 and V is TRBV28; a weak D match, TRBD1 (5 bases). CDR1 and CDR2 from the germline V gene are MDHEN and SYDVKM. This CDR3 spans 13 amino acids. V lost 3 bases and J lost 8, with 13 bases in between. The DNA of the CDR3 is TGTGCCAGCAGTTTGGAGGGGCGTCAAGGCTACACCTTC. It specifies CASSLEGRQGYTF.

The genes are TRBV25-1 and TRBJ2-5, with 8 bases fitting TRBD1. This CDR3 is built from 17 residues. Germline lookup yields CDR1 MGHDK and CDR2 SYGVNS. After removal of 0 bases from V and 5 bases from J, the junction contained 11 bases not matched to a gene. The DNA for the CDR3 is TGTGCCAGCAGTGAATACGGACAGGGAAGGAAGTGGGAGACCCAGTACTTC. This sequence encodes CASSEYGQGRKWETQYF.

V is TRBV10-3 and J is TRBJ1-2; weak D call: TRBD1 (5 bases). CDR3 length: 13 residues. Germline lookup yields CDR1 ENHRY and CDR2 SYGVKD. V shed 10 bases and J shed 6 bases, with 18 bases lying between them. The chain's CDR3 is CATDPGQADGYTF. The DNA of the CDR3 is TGTGCCACCGACCCAGGGCAGGCTGATGGCTACACCTTC.

V and J are TRBV10-3 and TRBJ2-3, with 10 bases fitting TRBD2. CDR3 size: 16 residues. Germline CDR1 reads ENHRY; CDR2 reads SYGVKD. J lost 2 bases, V lost 9 bases, and 11 bases had no gene match. The CDR3: CAIKDWTSGATDTQYF. The CDR3 DNA reads TGTGCCATAAAAGATTGGACTAGCGGCGCCACAGATACGCAGTATTTT.

The chain employs TRBV27 and TRBJ2-2; TRBD2 aligns across 9 bases. The germline V gene has CDR1 MNHEY and CDR2 SMNVEV (reference sequence). The CDR3 length is 17 residues. V shed 3 bases, J shed 8 bases, and the junction held 13 bases outside the gene matches. CDR3 protein: CASSFLGGSGGIGELFF. The CDR3 nucleotides read TGTGCCAGCAGTTTTCTTGGGGGTAGCGGGGGAATTGGGGAGCTGTTTTTT.

This chain links TRBV6-2 or TRBV6-3 with TRBJ2-3, with D uncertain. The V end was cut by 5 bases, the J end by 2 bases, with 5 bases between. The CDR3 covers 12 residues. Germline assignment: CDR1 MNHEY and CDR2 SVGEGT. The CDR3: CASSHNTDTQYF. CDR3 bases: TGTGCCAGCAGTCACAACACAGATACGCAGTATTTT.

This clone occurred once. V gene TRBV5-8 combines with J gene TRBJ2-6, with a weak D call TRBD2 (5 bases). The V gene lost 4 bases and the J gene lost 0 bases, with 8 bases spanning the gap. The germline V gene has CDR1 SGHTS and CDR2 YDEGEE. This CDR3 has 15 amino acids. The CDR3 loop is CASSPAGSGANVLTF. Written as DNA, the CDR3 is TGTGCCAGCAGCCCGGCGGGCTCTGGGGCCAACGTCCTGACTTTC. The whole variable domain, filled in from reference TRBV5-8 and TRBJ2-6, reads EAGVTQSPTHLIKTRGQQATLRCSPISGHTSVYWYQQALGLGLQFLLWYDEGEERNRGNFPPRFSGRQFPNYSSELNVNALELEDSALYLCASSPAGSGANVLTFGAGSRLTVL.

The rearrangement uses TRBV13 and TRBJ2-7, with 9 bases fitting TRBD1. Germline V lookup: CDR1 PRHDT, CDR2 FYEKMQ (reference sequence). CDR3 length equals 17 residues. V shed 4 bases, J shed 6 bases, and the junction held 16 bases outside the gene matches. The DNA of the CDR3 is TGTGCCAGCAGCTCTCAGGGGGTTGGGACAGGGCTCCTCGAGCAGTACTTC. Translated, it gives CASSSQGVGTGLLEQYF.

This clone was counted only a few times. V is TRBV30 and J is TRBJ2-2; the D gene is possibly TRBD2 (6 bases). Germline V gene lookup returns CDR1 GTSNPN and CDR2 SVGIG (reference sequence). V lost 5 bases, J lost 6 bases, and 13 bases lay in between. The CDR3 contains 13 residues. The CDR3 DNA sequence: TGTGCCTGGGAGGAGGGTCGCGCCGGGGAGCTGTTTTTT. Encoded protein: CAWEEGRAGELFF. Full variable domain (remainder filled in from reference TRBV30 and TRBJ2-2): SQTIHQWPATLVQPVGSPLSLECTVEGTSNPNLYWYRQAAGRGLQLLFYSVGIGQISSEVPQNLSASRPQDRQFILSSKKLLLSDSGFYLCAWEEGRAGELFFGEGSRLTVL.

The V gene is TRBV6-5, the J gene TRBJ2-7, with D possibly TRBD1 on 6 matching bases. CDR3 length equals 14 residues. Germline assignment: CDR1 MNHEY and CDR2 SVGAGI. V dropped 6 bases and J dropped 3 bases, with 15 bases sitting between them. CDR3 region: CASSSGTSLYEQYF. DNA of the CDR3: TGTGCCAGCAGCTCCGGGACAAGCCTCTACGAGCAGTACTTC.

The DNA of the CDR3 is TGTGCCAGCTCACTCCAAAATACCGGGGAGCTGTTTTTT. This codes for CASSLQNTGELFF. The chain combines TRBV18 with TRBJ2-2, with unresolved D. Trimming left V 4 bases short and J 5 bases short, with 8 bases between. Looked up from germline, CDR1 is KGHSH and CDR2 is LQKENI. This CDR3 is built from 13 residues.

The V gene is TRBV7-8, the J gene TRBJ1-6; 10 bases map to TRBD1. Germline CDR1 SGHVS, CDR2 FQNEAQ. CDR3 length equals 18 residues. The J segment lost 0 bases and the V segment lost 2 bases, leaving 4 bases of the junction unmatched. CDR3 in amino acids: CASSLSGQGYSYNSPLHF. The CDR3 DNA reads TGTGCCAGCAGCTTATCGGGACAGGGGTACTCCTATAATTCACCCCTCCACTTT.

This clone was seen just once. The chain has TRBV6-5 and TRBJ1-2; D possibly corresponds to TRBD1 (5 bases). The germline V and J ends were trimmed by 2 bases and 6 bases, with 13 bases remaining between them. The CDR3 covers 14 residues. Germline V gene lookup returns CDR1 MNHEY and CDR2 SVGAGI. CDR3 sequence reads: CASSYGPTEDGYTF. The CDR3 bases are TGTGCCAGCAGTTACGGCCCGACAGAGGATGGCTACACCTTC.

This clone was seen once. This rearrangement joins TRBV7-2 to TRBJ2-1; TRBD2 agrees at 11 bases. Germline-derived CDR1 and CDR2 are SGHTA and FQGNSA. CDR3 length: 16 residues. Germline trimming cut 4 bases from V and 3 bases from J; bases unmatched to any gene: 5. The CDR3 sequence is CASSWAGLAGYNEQFF. The CDR3 DNA reads TGTGCCAGCAGCTGGGCCGGACTAGCGGGCTACAATGAGCAGTTCTTC.

This rearrangement joins TRBV7-2 to TRBJ1-1; the match to TRBD1 covers 9 bases. This CDR3 has 15 amino acids. Germline trimming cut 2 bases from V and 4 bases from J; bases unmatched to any gene: 5. Per germline, CDR1 SGHTA and CDR2 FQGNSA. In DNA, the CDR3 is TGTGCCAGCAGCTTAATGACAGGGGGATTCACTGAAGCTTTCTTT. This translates into CASSLMTGGFTEAFF.

This clone was seen more than once but under ten times. The chain carries TRBV20-1 and TRBJ1-5, with a tentative D call TRBD1 (6 bases). The V and J ends lost 3 bases and 6 bases respectively, with 12 bases between them. CDR3 size: 13 residues. Germline V CDR1 and CDR2: DFQATT, SNEGSKA (reference sequence). The CDR3 loop is CSASSGVGQPQHF. As DNA, the CDR3 is TGCAGTGCTAGTTCAGGGGTCGGTCAGCCCCAGCATTTT.

J is TRBJ1-6 and V is TRBV19, with TRBD1 matching 8 bases. The trim removed 7 bases at V and 6 bases at J, leaving 11 bases unmatched. CDR1 and CDR2 (germline): LNHDA, SQIVND (reference sequence). This CDR3 comprises 16 residues. The CDR3 spells CASTKPGTGTNSPLHF. CDR3 DNA sequence: TGTGCCAGTACCAAACCAGGGACAGGAACTAATTCACCCCTCCACTTT.

The chain links TRBV6-2 or TRBV6-3 to TRBJ1-1; D might be TRBD1 (6 bases). CDR1 and CDR2 (germline): MNHEY, SVGEGT. This CDR3 contains 14 residues. V gave up 3 bases and J gave up 4 bases, with 12 bases separating them. The DNA for the CDR3 is TGTGCCAGCAGTTATGTAGGGGGTGGCACTGAAGCTTTCTTT. It is translated as CASSYVGGGTEAFF.

This clone was found a few times. The gene calls are TRBV29-1 and TRBJ1-1; tentative D call: TRBD1 (6 bases). The germline V gene has CDR1 SQVTM and CDR2 ANQGSEA. This CDR3 comprises 13 residues. Between the trimmed V and J ends, which lost 6 bases and 1 base, there was a span of 12 bases. CDR3 sequence reads: CSVGGQKNTEAFF. DNA for the CDR3: TGCAGCGTCGGCGGACAGAAGAACACTGAAGCTTTCTTT.

CDR3 residues: CATSGQSYGYTF. CDR3 in DNA: TGTGCCACCAGTGGGCAGTCCTATGGCTACACCTTC. This rearrangement joins TRBV24-1 to TRBJ1-2; D is unclear. The V gene's germline CDR1 is KGHDR and CDR2 SFDVKD. The length of the CDR3 is 12 residues. The germline V and J ends were trimmed by 5 bases and 4 bases, with 7 bases remaining between them.

This clone has just a few counts. The chain employs TRBV28 and TRBJ1-5, with D unresolved. CDR3 length: 15 residues. CDR1 and CDR2 (germline): MDHEN, SYDVKM. Trimming removed 3 bases at V and 1 base at J, with 10 bases between. In DNA form, the CDR3 reads TGTGCCAGCAGTTTCACGGGGAGGAGCAATCAGCCCCAGCATTTT. Amino acid sequence: CASSFTGRSNQPQHF.

The V call is TRBV11-2, the J call TRBJ2-3; perhaps TRBD2 as D (5 bases). The CDR3 runs 16 residues. Germline loops: CDR1 SGHAT, CDR2 FQNNGV. The ends were cut back, 1 base at V and 3 bases at J, with 14 bases in the middle. The DNA of the CDR3 is TGTGCCAGCAGCTTAGGGCCGAGGGCGGGTACAGATACGCAGTATTTT. Amino acid sequence: CASSLGPRAGTDTQYF.